A single sample gave rise to the 24 T cell receptor beta chains below, sequenced in a study of T-cell reconstitution after alpha-beta-depleted transplantation in children. During its preparation, the TCRbeta library received unique molecular identifiers. TCRdb re-analysed the PCR reads in MiXCR, keeping a single row per CDR3 protein. Among about 290,000 distinct CDR3 sequences listed, 10% were seen once. The starting material was PBMCs, obtained before TCRalphabeta/CD19-depleted stem cell transplant. These receptor sequences come from a boy under two years old with acute myeloid leukemia, due to receive a stem cell transplant.

This clonotype was seen repeatedly, ten times or more. Here the CDR3 DNA reads TGTGCCAGCAGCTTGCGGACAGGACGCACAGATACGCAGTATTTT. Translating it yields CASSLRTGRTDTQYF. The chain is built from TRBV7-2 and TRBJ2-3; 7 bases agree with TRBD1. The V gene end was trimmed by 3 bases and the J gene end by 1 base; junction bases not matched to a gene: 4. Germline V gene sequence: CDR1 SGHTA, CDR2 FQGNSA. This CDR3 has 15 residues.

The J gene is TRBJ1-1, the V gene TRBV2; 7 nucleotides align to TRBD1. CDR1 is SNHLY and CDR2 is FYNNEI in the germline V gene. The CDR3 is made up of 15 amino acids. V lost 6 bases and J lost 0; bases outside the gene matches: 7. CDR3 nucleotide sequence: TGTGCCAGCAGCGTCAGGGGGGCCCTGAACACTGAAGCTTTCTTT. Translating it yields CASSVRGALNTEAFF.

There are many counts of this clonotype. The J gene is TRBJ2-1, the V gene TRBV29-1; D is undetermined. CDR3 length equals 14 residues. Germline V gene data show CDR1 as SQVTM and CDR2 as ANQGSEA. V lost 0 bases and J 5 bases, leaving 11 bases between the germline ends. CDR3 region: CSVEDGSDNNEQFF. CDR3 nucleotide sequence: TGCAGCGTTGAAGATGGGTCAGACAACAATGAGCAGTTCTTC.

This clonotype came up many times. V and J are TRBV28 and TRBJ2-7; D remains ambiguous. Germline V gene sequence: CDR1 MDHEN, CDR2 SYDVKM. The CDR3 length is 15 residues. Trimming shortened V by 5 bases and J by 0 bases, and 14 bases separated the two germline ends. The CDR3 sequence is CASSALGGSSYEQYF. CDR3 DNA sequence: TGTGCCAGCAGTGCCTTAGGCGGAAGCTCCTACGAGCAGTACTTC.

This clonotype was seen many times. The chain uses TRBV28 and TRBJ2-2; D might be TRBD2 (6 bases). The CDR3 contains 13 residues. Trimming removed 7 bases from V and 4 bases from J, with 10 bases in between. Per the germline V gene, CDR1 is MDHEN and CDR2 is SYDVKM. CDR3 nucleotides: TGTGCCAGCAAACTAGCTCTCACCGGGGAGCTGTTTTTT. It is translated as CASKLALTGELFF. The variable domain in full, completed from reference TRBV28 and TRBJ2-2, reads DVKVTQSSRYLVKRTGEKVFLECVQDMDHENMFWYRQDPGLGLRLIYFSYDVKMKEKGDIPEGYSVSREKKERFSLILESASTNQTSMYLCASKLALTGELFFGEGSRLTVL.

The chain carries TRBV20-1 and TRBJ2-5, with 12 bases that match TRBD2. V was pared by 0 bases and J by 5 bases, with 7 bases of the junction left unmatched. CDR3 length: 16 amino acids. Germline V lookup: CDR1 DFQATT, CDR2 SNEGSKA (reference sequence). CDR3 region: CSARDALAGGWETQYF. CDR3 DNA sequence: TGCAGTGCTAGAGATGCCCTAGCGGGGGGGTGGGAGACCCAGTACTTC.

This clonotype has ten or more counts. The genes are TRBV29-1 and TRBJ2-7, with 12 bases that match TRBD2. Germline assignment: CDR1 SQVTM and CDR2 ANQGSEA. J lost 5 bases, V lost 3 bases, and 2 bases had no gene match. There are 13 residues in the CDR3. The CDR3 nucleotides read TGCAGCGTTGATCGACTAGCGGGAGACGAGCAGTACTTC. This translates into CSVDRLAGDEQYF.

This clonotype was picked up many times. The chain has TRBV10-3 and TRBJ2-3; D is uncertain. The germline V gene encodes CDR1 ENHRY and CDR2 SYGVKD. Trimming pared 4 bases from V and 3 bases from J, leaving 8 bases between. The CDR3 extends over 13 amino acids. CDR3 amino acids: CAISVSVTDTQYF. The CDR3 DNA follows: TGTGCCATCAGTGTCAGTGTTACAGATACGCAGTATTTT.

This clonotype has ten or more counts. The chain is built from TRBV28 and TRBJ2-7; TRBD1 matches at 12 bases. The CDR3 sequence is 15 residues long. Unmatched junction bases numbered 6, after V lost 5 bases and J lost 4 bases. From germline, CDR1 is MDHEN and CDR2 SYDVKM. The CDR3 region has the DNA TGTGCCAGCAGTGGCGGGACAGGGGGCTTTTACGAGCAGTACTTC. Its protein is CASSGGTGGFYEQYF.

This chain joins TRBV20-1 and TRBJ2-1, with D possibly TRBD1 on 6 matching bases. CDR1 DFQATT and CDR2 SNEGSKA come from the germline V gene (reference sequence). The CDR3 extends over 14 amino acids. V was shortened by 7 bases and J by 6 bases, with 19 bases between the two germline ends. CDR3 loop: CSDIPPQQGNEQFF. CDR3 DNA: TGCAGTGATATACCCCCCCAACAGGGCAATGAGCAGTTCTTC.

This clonotype was seen ten or more times. V usage is TRBV11-2 and J usage is TRBJ2-1; 10 bases fit TRBD2. CDR3 length: 15 amino acids. Germline CDR1 SGHAT, CDR2 FQNNGV. Losses at the gene ends were 7 bases for V and 10 bases for J; bases not matched to a gene: 13. The CDR3 region has the DNA TGTGCCAGCAACATTCCCGGGACTAGCGCAAAGGAGCAGTTCTTC. It specifies CASNIPGTSAKEQFF.

The sample holds many counts of this clonotype. Its ends do not fully match the called genes, so a read error is possible. The V gene is TRBV18, the J gene TRBJ2-3; tentatively, D is TRBD2 (6 bases). Per the germline V gene, CDR1 is KGHSH and CDR2 is LQKENI. CDR3 size: 12 residues. CDR3 in DNA: TGTGCCAGCTCACCACGGGACTGGGCGAGGCATTTT. Encoded protein: CASSPRDWARHF.

CDR3 sequence: CASSQRDRGNEQFF. Written as DNA, the CDR3 is TGCGCCAGCAGCCAACGGGACAGGGGGAATGAGCAGTTCTTC. The chain links TRBV4-1 to TRBJ2-1, with TRBD1 matching 11 bases. Germline V gives CDR1 MGHRA, CDR2 YSYEKL. V trimming: 2 bases; J trimming: 7 bases; junction bases outside the gene matches: 1. CDR3 size: 14 residues.

This clonotype was recorded many times. Compared with germline, one end of the junction differs, possibly owing to a read error. The rearrangement links TRBV5-5 to TRBJ2-7; 7 bases map to TRBD1. This CDR3 has 14 amino acids. Per germline, CDR1 SGHKS and CDR2 YYEKEE (reference sequence). The CDR3 sequence is CASSSSGQPSGSHF. DNA of the CDR3: TGTGCCAGCAGCTCGTCGGGACAGCCTTCGGGCAGTCACTTC.

This clonotype was recorded at least ten times. The chain couples TRBV10-3 to TRBJ1-2; weak D call: TRBD1 (5 bases). The CDR3 runs 13 residues. Germline V lookup: CDR1 ENHRY, CDR2 SYGVKD. V was cut by 0 bases and J by 8 bases, with 10 bases left in between. The DNA for the CDR3 is TGTGCCATCAGTGAGTCACAGGCGCAGGGCTACACCTTC. This codes for CAISESQAQGYTF.

This clonotype has ten or more counts. The chain is built from TRBV12-3 or TRBV12-4 and TRBJ2-3; 7 nucleotides align to TRBD2. This CDR3 has 15 residues. The V and J ends lost 6 bases and 6 bases, in that order; junction bases with no gene match: 12. CDR3 in amino acids: CASSPIAGEWDTQYF. CDR3 coding DNA: TGTGCCAGCAGCCCCATAGCGGGCGAATGGGATACGCAGTATTTT.

As to this clonotype: A much larger clone lies a single base off, so this may be a read error. CDR3: CSVERGGMNTEAFF. In DNA form, the CDR3 reads TGCAGCGTTGAGCGGGGGGGCATGAACACTGAAGCTTTCTTT. The rearrangement uses TRBV29-1 and TRBJ1-1, with D perhaps TRBD1 (6 bases). There are 14 residues in the CDR3. Per germline, CDR1 SQVTM and CDR2 ANQGSEA. The V and J ends lost 3 bases and 0 bases respectively, with 11 bases between them.

As to this clonotype: A read error may be the cause here, since a much bigger clone is one base away. The CDR3: CSAIGTSYPDPQYF. DNA for the CDR3: TGCAGTGCCATCGGGACTAGTTACCCAGATCCGCAGTATTTT. This chain joins TRBV20-1 and TRBJ2-3; 8 bases align to TRBD2. The germline V gene encodes CDR1 DFQATT and CDR2 SNEGSKA (reference sequence). The CDR3 covers 14 residues.

In its sample, this clonotype was seen many times. The chain carries TRBV27 and TRBJ2-7; 11 bases line up with TRBD1. Germline trimming cut 5 bases from V and 4 bases from J; bases unmatched to any gene: 10. Germline V CDR1 and CDR2: MNHEY, SMNVEV (reference sequence). The CDR3 spans 16 residues. The CDR3 sequence is CASSELGQGAGYEQYF. The CDR3 DNA sequence: TGTGCCAGCAGTGAACTTGGACAGGGGGCCGGGTACGAGCAGTACTTC.

This clonotype came up many times. The DNA of the CDR3 is TGTGCCAGCAGACCTAGTGGGATAAGCTCCTACAATGAGCAGTTCTTC. This sequence encodes CASRPSGISSYNEQFF. The J gene is TRBJ2-1, the V gene TRBV12-3 or TRBV12-4; no clear D. This CDR3 spans 16 amino acids. Deletions cut 6 bases from V and 0 bases from J, with 15 bases between.

This clonotype was observed at least ten times. The chain recombines TRBV7-8 with TRBJ2-7; 7 bases fit TRBD1. The CDR3 contains 16 residues. Losses at the gene ends were 4 bases for V and 6 bases for J; bases not matched to a gene: 15. In germline, CDR1 is SGHVS, CDR2 FQNEAQ. CDR3 loop: CASSSGSTGAPGEQYF. The CDR3 nucleotides are TGTGCCAGCAGCTCCGGGTCAACAGGGGCTCCGGGCGAGCAGTACTTC.

The chain has TRBV2 and TRBJ2-5, with a weak D call TRBD1 (6 bases). V shed 0 bases and J shed 4 bases, with 9 bases lying between them. This CDR3 region has 14 residues. Per the germline V gene, CDR1 is SNHLY and CDR2 is FYNNEI. The DNA for the CDR3 is TGTGCCAGCAGTGAAGCTTGGGGGCGAGAGACCCAGTACTTC. This translates into CASSEAWGRETQYF.

This clonotype was counted at least ten times. The CDR3 region has the DNA TGTGCCAGCAGCCAAGATAATAGGGGGCGCACCGGGGAGCTGTTTTTT. It specifies CASSQDNRGRTGELFF. V and J are TRBV4-2 and TRBJ2-2; TRBD1 aligns across 7 bases. Germline trimming cut 0 bases from V and 4 bases from J; bases unmatched to any gene: 5. CDR1 and CDR2 from the germline V gene are LGHNA and YNFKEQ. The length of the CDR3 is 16 residues.

This clonotype was detected many times. CDR3 DNA: TGCAGCGTTGCCGGGACTACTAGCACAGATACGCAGTATTTT. This codes for CSVAGTTSTDTQYF. This rearrangement joins TRBV29-1 to TRBJ2-3; 7 positions match TRBD2. Germline values: CDR1 SQVTM, CDR2 ANQGSEA. The CDR3 spans 14 residues. The junction had 4 bases not matched to a gene; V was cut back by 4 bases and J by 0 bases.